This T cell receptor beta chain is drawn from a study of regulatory T cells in long-lasting Graves disease. Study information: The study enrolled newly diagnosed Graves' patients on antithyroid drugs under 3 months.

Construction of TCR beta libraries relied on iRepertoire HTBI primers and on Arm-PCR targeting CDR3 regions. TCRdb fed the multiplex PCR reads into MiXCR, producing one record per CDR3 protein. The sample contains under 400,000 distinct CDR3 sequences, roughly a sixth of which appear only once. This clonotype was detected many times. Described time point: newly diagnosed GD, antithyroid drugs for less than 3 months. The TCR library was made from RNA extracted from PBMCs. Germline trimming cut 4 bases from V and 5 bases from J; bases unmatched to any gene: 11. The CDR3 length is 15 residues. Per the germline V gene, CDR1 is DFQATT and CDR2 is SNEGSKA (reference sequence). The data also belong to a second study, concerning T cells in Graves' hyperthyroidism and ophthalmopathy. In that study: The study enrolled patients aged 18 to 65 with newly diagnosed hyperthyroidism of under 2 months' duration.

The sample consisted of peripheral blood mononuclear cells (PBMCs), taken at new diagnosis, from a patient treated with antithyroid drugs. The sequence was collected from a man aged 40-49 years with Graves disease. The chain employs TRBV20-1 and TRBJ1-5; 7 bases are shared with TRBD1. CDR3 sequence (DNA): TGCAGTGCTAAATTCCGGACAGGCTCCGATCAGCCCCAGCATTTT. Its translation: CSAKFRTGSDQPQHF.